This TCR beta chain was observed in a study of CD8+ T cells in alopecia areata. Background on the study: Tofacitinib ran 6 to 18 months, followed by 6 months off drug.

CD4+ and CD8+ T cells were sorted from PBMCs. Germline CDR1 and CDR2: SGHAT and FQNNGV. The CDR3 consists of 15 residues. The V end was cut by 3 bases, the J end by 2 bases, with 10 bases between. Following RNA extraction, reverse transcription yielded cDNA that acted as the sequencing template. Using immunoSEQ multiplex PCR, the repertoire was profiled, and TCRdb retains in-frame clones only, with some absent. The sample yields some 51,000 clones, around 97% seen once. This clone was recorded once. Specimen: CD8+ T cells sorted from blood, collected at week 0. The chain carries TRBV11-2 and TRBJ2-2; possibly TRBD1 for D (6 bases). This receptor was obtained from a human donor with alopecia areata. The CDR3 DNA reads TGTGCCAGCAGCTTGGTCAGGGGAAACACCGGGGAGCTGTTTTTT. It codes for CASSLVRGNTGELFF. Based on the CDR3 plus reference TRBV11-2 and TRBJ2-2, the full variable domain is EAGVAQSPRYKIIEKRQSVAFWCNPISGHATLYWYQQILGQGPKLLIQFQNNGVVDDSQLPKDRFSAERLKGVDSTLKIQPAKLEDSAVYLCASSLVRGNTGELFFGEGSRLTVL.